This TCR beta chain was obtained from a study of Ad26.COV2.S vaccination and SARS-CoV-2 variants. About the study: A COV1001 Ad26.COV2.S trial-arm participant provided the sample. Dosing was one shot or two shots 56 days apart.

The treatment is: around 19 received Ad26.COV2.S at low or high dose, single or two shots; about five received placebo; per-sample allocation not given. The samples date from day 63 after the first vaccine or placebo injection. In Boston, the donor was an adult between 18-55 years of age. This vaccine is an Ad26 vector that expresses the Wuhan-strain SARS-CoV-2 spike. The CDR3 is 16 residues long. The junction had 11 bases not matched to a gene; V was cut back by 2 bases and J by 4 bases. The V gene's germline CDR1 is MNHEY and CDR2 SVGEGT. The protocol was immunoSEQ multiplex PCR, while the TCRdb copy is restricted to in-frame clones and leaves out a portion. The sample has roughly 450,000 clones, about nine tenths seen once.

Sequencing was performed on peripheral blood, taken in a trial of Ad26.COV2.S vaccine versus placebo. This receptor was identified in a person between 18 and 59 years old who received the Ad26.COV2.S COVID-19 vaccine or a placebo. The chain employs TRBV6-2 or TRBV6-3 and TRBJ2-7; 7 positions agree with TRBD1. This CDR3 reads CASSYRRQGQTYEQYF. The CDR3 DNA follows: TGTGCCAGCAGTTACAGGCGACAGGGCCAAACATACGAGCAGTACTTC.